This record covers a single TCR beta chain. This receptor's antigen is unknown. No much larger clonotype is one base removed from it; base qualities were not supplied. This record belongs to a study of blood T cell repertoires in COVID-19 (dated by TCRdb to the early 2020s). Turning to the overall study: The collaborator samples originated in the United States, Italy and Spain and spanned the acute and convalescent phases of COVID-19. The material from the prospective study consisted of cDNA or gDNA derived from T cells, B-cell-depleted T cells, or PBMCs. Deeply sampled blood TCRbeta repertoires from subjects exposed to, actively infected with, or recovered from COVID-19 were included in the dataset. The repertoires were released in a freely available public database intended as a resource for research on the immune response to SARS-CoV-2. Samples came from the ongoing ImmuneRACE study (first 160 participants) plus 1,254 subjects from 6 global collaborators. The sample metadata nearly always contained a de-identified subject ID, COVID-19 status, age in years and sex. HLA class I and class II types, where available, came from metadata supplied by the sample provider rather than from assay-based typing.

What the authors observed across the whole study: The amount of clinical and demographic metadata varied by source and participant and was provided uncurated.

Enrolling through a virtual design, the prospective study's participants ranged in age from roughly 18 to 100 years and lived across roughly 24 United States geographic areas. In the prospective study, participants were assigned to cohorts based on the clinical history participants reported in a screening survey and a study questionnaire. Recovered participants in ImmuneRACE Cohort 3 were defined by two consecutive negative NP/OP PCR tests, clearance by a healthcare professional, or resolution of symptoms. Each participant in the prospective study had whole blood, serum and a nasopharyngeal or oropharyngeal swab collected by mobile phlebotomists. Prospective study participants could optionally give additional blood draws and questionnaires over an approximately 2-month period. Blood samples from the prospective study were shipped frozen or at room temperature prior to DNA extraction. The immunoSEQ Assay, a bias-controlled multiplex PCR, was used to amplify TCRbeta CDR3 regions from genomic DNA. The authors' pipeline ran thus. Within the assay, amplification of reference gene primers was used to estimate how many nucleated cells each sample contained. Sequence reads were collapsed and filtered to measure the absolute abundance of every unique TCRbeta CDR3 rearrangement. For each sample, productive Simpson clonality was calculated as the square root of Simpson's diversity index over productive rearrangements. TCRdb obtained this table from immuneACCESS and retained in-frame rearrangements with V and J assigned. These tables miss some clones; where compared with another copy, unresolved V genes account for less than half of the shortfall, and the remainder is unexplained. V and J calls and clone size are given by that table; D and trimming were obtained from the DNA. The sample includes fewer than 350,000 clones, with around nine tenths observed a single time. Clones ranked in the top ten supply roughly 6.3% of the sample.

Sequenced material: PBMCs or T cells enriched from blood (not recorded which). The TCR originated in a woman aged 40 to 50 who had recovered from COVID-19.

In nucleotide form, the sequence is TGTGCCAGCAGTCCCCTAGCGGGATCCTACGAGCAGTACTTC. Its amino acids are CASSPLAGSYEQYF. Recombination joined TRBV7-3 with TRBJ2-7; TRBD2 aligns with 9 central bases. The germline V and J ends show losses of 6 bases and 1 base respectively, and no gene match explains 4 bases of the junction. Including the terminal cysteine and phenylalanine, the CDR3 comprises 14 residues. The entry retains the CDR3 DNA only, 42 bases that are in frame from base 1. CDR1 and CDR2 were assigned from the germline V gene as SGHTA and FQGTGA.